This T cell receptor (beta chain) was sequenced for a study of T cell responses to AZD1222 COVID-19 vaccine (dated by TCRdb to 2020 to 2022). About the study as a whole: TCR sequencing covered more than 230 trial participants: 200 to 220 given two doses of AZD1222 and around 25 given two doses of MenACWY control vaccine. Trial participants were enrolled by age into 18-55, 56-69 and 70-plus year subgroups, with roughly 150, 30 and 60 TCR-sequenced participants respectively.

The germline V gene supplies CDR1 SQVTM and CDR2 ANQGSEA. The CDR3 runs 13 amino acids, cysteine and phenylalanine included. Only CDR3 DNA remains: 39 bases, in frame from the first base. V is shortened by 2 bases, J by 3 bases, and the region joining them spans 10 bases. Points on this clone: Its antigen specificity is not known. The record has no base qualities; no much larger clone is one base away.

The CDR3 regions of human TCRbeta chains were analyzed by immunosequencing. The paper's data handling went like this. TCRs in the repertoires were matched against a reference library of SARS-CoV-2-specific TCRs that had been generated with the MIRA antigen-specificity platform. Breadth meant the fraction of unique TCRs that were SARS-CoV-2-associated, whereas depth meant the fraction of total T cells that were SARS-CoV-2-associated. Each spike-specific TCR was assigned to its reactive spike region and to a CD4 or CD8 class using the MIRA data. Log10-transformed breadth and depth values were compared by one-way ANOVA with Sidak's multiple comparisons tests. TCRdb mirrors the immuneACCESS table, restricted to in-frame sequences. Some clones are absent from its copies; in checked studies, under half trace to an unresolved V gene, and the reason for the others is unknown. The V and J calls and clone size come from that table; D and trimming were worked out from the DNA. The sample data list about 90,000 clones, and around nine tenths of these were observed just once. The ten largest clones add up to 10% of the sample.

The meaning of the sample's time point label: baseline before first vaccination. The treatment or condition label on this specimen signifies: meningococcal conjugate vaccine given as trial control. Samples from vaccinated people were obtained from the UK trials COV001 and COV002, which included a single-blind randomized controlled phase 2/3 trial of AZD1222 (ChAdOx1 nCoV-19) in healthy adults. For TCRbeta chain sequencing, PBMC samples from trial participants were taken at day 0 and at day 28 after the second dose. General study outcomes and caveats: The whole spike protein was spanned by vaccine-associated CD4 TCRs, and dominant responses were seen in regions 160-218 and 743-854. Because no day 14 peak-response samples were available, the repertoires could be characterized only after the peak T cell response. A significant rise in spike-specific TCR breadth and depth was observed after two AZD1222 doses relative to day 0 and relative to MenACWY recipients. Reportedly, almost half of the unique spike-specific TCRs recognized epitopes lying outside the regions that are mutated in the B.1.351 and B.1.1.7 variants. Conclusions about previously exposed vaccinees are limited because only 5 or 6 AZD1222 recipients were SARS-CoV-2 seropositive at baseline. In the small 56-69-year group, the increase in depth fell short of significance, most likely because of low power. Participants were mostly white British, with more females than males. The authors suggested clonal diversity may have been underestimated.

The rearrangement combines TRBV29-1 with TRBJ2-5, with no confidently assigned D gene. The TCR was taken from an adult in good health. This specimen was peripheral blood, taken on day 0 of MenACWY control vaccination. The CDR3 reads CSVERQHKETQYF. The nucleotide sequence reads as follows: TGCAGCGTTGAACGCCAGCATAAAGAGACCCAGTACTTC.